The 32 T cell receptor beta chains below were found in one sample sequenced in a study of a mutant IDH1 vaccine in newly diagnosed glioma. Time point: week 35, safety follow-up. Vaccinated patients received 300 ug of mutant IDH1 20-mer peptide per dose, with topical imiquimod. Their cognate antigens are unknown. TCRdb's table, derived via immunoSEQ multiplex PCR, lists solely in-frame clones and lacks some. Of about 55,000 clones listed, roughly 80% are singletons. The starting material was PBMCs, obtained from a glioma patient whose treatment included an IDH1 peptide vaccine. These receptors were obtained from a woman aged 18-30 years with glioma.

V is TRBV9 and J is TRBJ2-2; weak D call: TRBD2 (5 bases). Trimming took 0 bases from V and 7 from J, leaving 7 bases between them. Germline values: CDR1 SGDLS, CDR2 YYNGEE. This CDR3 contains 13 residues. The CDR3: CASSVVRGGELFF. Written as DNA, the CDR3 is TGTGCCAGCAGCGTAGTACGGGGCGGGGAGCTGTTTTTT.

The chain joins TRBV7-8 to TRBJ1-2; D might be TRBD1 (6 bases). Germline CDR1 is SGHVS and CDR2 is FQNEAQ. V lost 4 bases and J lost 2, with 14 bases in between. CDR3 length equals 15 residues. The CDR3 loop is CASSSTGTQNYGYTF. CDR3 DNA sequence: TGTGCCAGCAGCTCGACCGGGACACAGAACTATGGCTACACCTTC.

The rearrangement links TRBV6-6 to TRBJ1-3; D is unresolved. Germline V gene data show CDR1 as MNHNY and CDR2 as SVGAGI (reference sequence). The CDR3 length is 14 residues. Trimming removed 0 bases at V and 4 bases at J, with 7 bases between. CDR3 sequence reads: CASSYSGVGNTIYF. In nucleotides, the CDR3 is TGTGCCAGCAGTTACTCTGGGGTGGGAAACACCATATATTTT.

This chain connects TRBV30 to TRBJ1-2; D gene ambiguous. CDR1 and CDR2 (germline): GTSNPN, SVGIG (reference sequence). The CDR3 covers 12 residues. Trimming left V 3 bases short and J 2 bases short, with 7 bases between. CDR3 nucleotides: TGTGCCTGGAGCCCGGGGAACTATGGCTACACCTTC. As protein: CAWSPGNYGYTF.

CDR3 DNA: TGTGCCAGCAGACGCGAACTAGCGGGAGGGTACAATGAGCAGTTCTTC. Translated, it gives CASRRELAGGYNEQFF. J is TRBJ2-1 and V is TRBV6-6; TRBD2 aligns across 13 bases. Germline CDR1 and CDR2: MNHNY and SVGAGI (reference sequence). V shed 6 bases, J shed 4 bases, and the junction held 6 bases outside the gene matches. The CDR3 runs to 16 residues.

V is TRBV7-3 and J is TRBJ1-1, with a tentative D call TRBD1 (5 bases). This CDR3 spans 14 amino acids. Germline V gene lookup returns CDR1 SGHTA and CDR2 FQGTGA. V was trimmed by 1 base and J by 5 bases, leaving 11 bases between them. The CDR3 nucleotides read TGTGCCAGCAGCTTAAACGGGGGAGGGACTGAAGCTTTCTTT. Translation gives CASSLNGGGTEAFF.

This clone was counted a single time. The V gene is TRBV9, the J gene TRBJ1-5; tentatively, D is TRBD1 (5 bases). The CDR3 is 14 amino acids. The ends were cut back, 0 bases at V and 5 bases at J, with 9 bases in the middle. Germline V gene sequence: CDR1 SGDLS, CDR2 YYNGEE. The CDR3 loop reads CASSVAGDHQPQHF. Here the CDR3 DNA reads TGTGCCAGCAGCGTAGCGGGGGACCATCAGCCCCAGCATTTT.

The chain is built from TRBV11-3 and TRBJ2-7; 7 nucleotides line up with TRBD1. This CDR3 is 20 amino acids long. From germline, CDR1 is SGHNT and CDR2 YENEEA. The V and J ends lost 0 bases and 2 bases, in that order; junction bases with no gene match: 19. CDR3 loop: CASSLDLGQLSVRPTYEQYF. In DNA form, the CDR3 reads TGTGCCAGCAGCTTAGATTTGGGACAGCTTTCCGTCCGACCCACCTACGAGCAGTACTTC.

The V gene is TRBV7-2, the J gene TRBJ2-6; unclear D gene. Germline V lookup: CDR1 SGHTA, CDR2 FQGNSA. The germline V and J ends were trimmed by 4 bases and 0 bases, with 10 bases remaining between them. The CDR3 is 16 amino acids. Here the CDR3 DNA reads TGTGCCAGCAGCTCGACTTCGAGCTCTGGGGCCAACGTCCTGACTTTC. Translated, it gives CASSSTSSSGANVLTF.

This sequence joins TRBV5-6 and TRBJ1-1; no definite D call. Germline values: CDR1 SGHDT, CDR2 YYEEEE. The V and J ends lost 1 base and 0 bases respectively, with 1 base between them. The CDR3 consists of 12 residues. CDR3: CASSLMNTEAFF. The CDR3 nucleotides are TGTGCCAGCAGCTTGATGAACACTGAAGCTTTCTTT.

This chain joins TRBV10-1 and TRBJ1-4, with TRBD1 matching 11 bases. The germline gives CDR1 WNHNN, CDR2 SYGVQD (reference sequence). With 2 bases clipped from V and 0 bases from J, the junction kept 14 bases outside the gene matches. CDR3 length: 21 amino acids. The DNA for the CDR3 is TGCGCCAGCAGTGAGGAAATGACGGGACAGGGGGGATTTGCAACTAATGAAAAACTGTTTTTT. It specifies CASSEEMTGQGGFATNEKLFF.

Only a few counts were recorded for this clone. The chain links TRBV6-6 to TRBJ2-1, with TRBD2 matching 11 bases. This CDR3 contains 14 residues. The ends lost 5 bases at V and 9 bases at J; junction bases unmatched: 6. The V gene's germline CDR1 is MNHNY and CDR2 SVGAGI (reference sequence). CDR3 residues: CASSDSGRGGEQFF. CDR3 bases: TGTGCCAGCAGTGATAGCGGGAGGGGAGGTGAGCAGTTCTTC.

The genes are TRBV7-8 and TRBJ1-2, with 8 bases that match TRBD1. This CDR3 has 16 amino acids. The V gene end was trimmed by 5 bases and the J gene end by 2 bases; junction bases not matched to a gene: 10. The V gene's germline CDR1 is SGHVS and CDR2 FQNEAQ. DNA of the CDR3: TGTGCCAGCAGCCCGAGGGCGGGACAGGCAAACTATGGCTACACCTTC. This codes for CASSPRAGQANYGYTF.

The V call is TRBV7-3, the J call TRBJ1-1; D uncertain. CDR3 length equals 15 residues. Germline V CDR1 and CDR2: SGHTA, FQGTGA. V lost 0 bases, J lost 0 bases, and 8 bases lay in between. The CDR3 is CASSLTSSVNTEAFF. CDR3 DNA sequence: TGTGCCAGCAGCTTAACGTCAAGCGTGAACACTGAAGCTTTCTTT.

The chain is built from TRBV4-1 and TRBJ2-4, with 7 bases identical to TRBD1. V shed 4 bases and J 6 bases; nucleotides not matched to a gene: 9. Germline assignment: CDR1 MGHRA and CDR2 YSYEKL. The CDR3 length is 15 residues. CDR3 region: CASSRPTGLGNIQYF. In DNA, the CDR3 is TGCGCCAGCAGCCGCCCGACAGGGCTGGGAAACATTCAGTACTTC.

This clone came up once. CDR3 DNA sequence: TGTGCCAGCACCCAAAGGCTGGGTTCTGCTAGCACAGATACGCAGTATTTT. Protein: CASTQRLGSASTDTQYF. This chain joins TRBV7-2 and TRBJ2-3; D is undetermined. The V end lost 7 bases, the J end lost 0 bases, and 20 bases lay between the germline ends. This CDR3 is 17 amino acids long. Germline CDR1 reads SGHTA; CDR2 reads FQGNSA.

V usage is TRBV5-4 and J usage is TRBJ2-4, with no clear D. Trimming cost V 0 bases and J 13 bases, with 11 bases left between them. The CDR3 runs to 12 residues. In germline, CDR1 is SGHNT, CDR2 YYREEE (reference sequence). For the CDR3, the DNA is TGTGCCAGCAGCTTGGCTGGGGTAGGGCAGTACTTC. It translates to CASSLAGVGQYF.

The CDR3 DNA reads as TGCAGCGTAACTTTCGTGGGACAGGGAAGTCAGTATTTT. This codes for CSVTFVGQGSQYF. The chain joins TRBV29-1 to TRBJ2-3, with TRBD1 matching over 9 bases. Germline CDR1 reads SQVTM; CDR2 reads ANQGSEA. The CDR3 is made up of 13 amino acids. With V trimmed by 6 bases and J by 12 bases, 13 bases remained unmatched.

This chain's CDR3 is CAIRPGLAGDEQFF. The CDR3 nucleotides are TGTGCCATCAGGCCGGGACTAGCGGGAGATGAGCAGTTCTTC. The chain is built from TRBV10-3 and TRBJ2-1; 14 bases match TRBD2. There are 14 residues in the CDR3. CDR1 and CDR2 (germline): ENHRY, SYGVKD. V dropped 6 bases and J dropped 8; count of bases not matched to a gene: 3.

In DNA form, the CDR3 reads TGTGCCAGCAGCTTTTCGGCCCAACCTGGGAGGGCCAGCCCCTACGAGCAGTACTTC. It codes for CASSFSAQPGRASPYEQYF. The chain uses TRBV13 and TRBJ2-7; 7 nucleotides agree with TRBD2. The CDR3 has 19 residues. From germline, CDR1 is PRHDT and CDR2 FYEKMQ (reference sequence). V dropped 3 bases and J dropped 2; count of bases not matched to a gene: 19.

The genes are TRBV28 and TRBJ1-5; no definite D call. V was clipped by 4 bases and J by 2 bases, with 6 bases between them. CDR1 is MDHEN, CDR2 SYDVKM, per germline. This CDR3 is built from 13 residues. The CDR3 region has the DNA TGTGCCAGCAGTTCTGGGGGCAATCAGCCCCAGCATTTT. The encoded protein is CASSSGGNQPQHF.

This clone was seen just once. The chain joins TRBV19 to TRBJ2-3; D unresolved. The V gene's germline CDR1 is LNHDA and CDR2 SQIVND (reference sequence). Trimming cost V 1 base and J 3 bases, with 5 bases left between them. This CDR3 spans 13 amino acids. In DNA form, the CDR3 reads TGTGCCAGTAGTATAGCTGAGACAGATACGCAGTATTTT. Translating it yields CASSIAETDTQYF.

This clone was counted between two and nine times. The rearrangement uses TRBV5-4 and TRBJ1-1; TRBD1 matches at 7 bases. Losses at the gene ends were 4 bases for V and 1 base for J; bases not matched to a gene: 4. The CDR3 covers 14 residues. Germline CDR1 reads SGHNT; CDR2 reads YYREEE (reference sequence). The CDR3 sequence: CASSPWTGNTEAFF. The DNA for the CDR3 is TGTGCCAGCAGCCCCTGGACAGGGAACACTGAAGCTTTCTTT.

The CDR3 DNA reads TGTGCCAGCAGCGTAGTAGGATCAGGGAATGGCTACACCTTC. It is translated as CASSVVGSGNGYTF. The chain uses TRBV9 and TRBJ1-2; D might be TRBD1 (5 bases). Trimming shortened V by 0 bases and J by 6 bases, and 12 bases separated the two germline ends. The CDR3 runs 14 residues. Germline V gives CDR1 SGDLS, CDR2 YYNGEE. The complete variable domain, with remaining parts taken from reference TRBV9 and TRBJ1-2, reads DSGVTQTPKHLITATGQRVTLRCSPRSGDLSVYWYQQSLDQGLQFLIQYYNGEERAKGNILERFSAQQFPDLHSELNLSSLELGDSALYFCASSVVGSGNGYTFGSGTRLTVV.

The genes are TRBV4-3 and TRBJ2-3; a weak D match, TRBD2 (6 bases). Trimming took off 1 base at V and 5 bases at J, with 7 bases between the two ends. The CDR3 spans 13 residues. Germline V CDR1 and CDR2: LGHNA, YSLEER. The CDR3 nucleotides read TGCGCCAGCAGCCAAGGGGGAGGAGATACGCAGTATTTT. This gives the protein CASSQGGGDTQYF.

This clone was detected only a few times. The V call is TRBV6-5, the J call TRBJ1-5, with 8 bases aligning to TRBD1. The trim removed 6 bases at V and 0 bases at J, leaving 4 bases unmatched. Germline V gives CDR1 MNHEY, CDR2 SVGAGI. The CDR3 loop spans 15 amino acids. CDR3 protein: CASSPDRGSNQPQHF. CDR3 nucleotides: TGTGCCAGCAGCCCCGACAGGGGTAGCAATCAGCCCCAGCATTTT.

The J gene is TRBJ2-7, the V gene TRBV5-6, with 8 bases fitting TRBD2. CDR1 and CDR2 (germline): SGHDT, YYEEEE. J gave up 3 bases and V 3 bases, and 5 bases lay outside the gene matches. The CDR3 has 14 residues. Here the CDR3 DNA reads TGTGCCAGCAGCTCGAGCGGGAGAAGCTACGAGCAGTACTTC. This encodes CASSSSGRSYEQYF.

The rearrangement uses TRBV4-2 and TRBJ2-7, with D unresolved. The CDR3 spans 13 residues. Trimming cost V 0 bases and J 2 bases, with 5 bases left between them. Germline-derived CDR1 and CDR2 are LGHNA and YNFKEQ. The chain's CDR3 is CASSQEETYEQYF. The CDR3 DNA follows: TGTGCCAGCAGCCAAGAAGAGACCTACGAGCAGTACTTC.

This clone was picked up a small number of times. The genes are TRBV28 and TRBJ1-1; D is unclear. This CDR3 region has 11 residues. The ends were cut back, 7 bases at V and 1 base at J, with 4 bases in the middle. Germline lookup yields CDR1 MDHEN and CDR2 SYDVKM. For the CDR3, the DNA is TGTGCCAGCAAGGGGAACACTGAAGCTTTCTTT. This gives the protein CASKGNTEAFF.

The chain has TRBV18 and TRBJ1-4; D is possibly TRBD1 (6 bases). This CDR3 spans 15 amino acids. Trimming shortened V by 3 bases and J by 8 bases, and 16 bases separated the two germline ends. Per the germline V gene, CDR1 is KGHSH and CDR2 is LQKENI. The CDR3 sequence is CASSPLGGAGEKLFF. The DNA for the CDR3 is TGTGCCAGCTCACCCCTCGGGGGCGCGGGAGAAAAACTGTTTTTT.

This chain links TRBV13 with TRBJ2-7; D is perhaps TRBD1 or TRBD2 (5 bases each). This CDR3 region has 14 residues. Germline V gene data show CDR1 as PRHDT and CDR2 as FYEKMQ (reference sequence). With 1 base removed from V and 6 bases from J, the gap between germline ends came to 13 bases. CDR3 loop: CASSLVGTRGEQYF. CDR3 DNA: TGTGCCAGCAGCTTAGTGGGCACTAGGGGCGAGCAGTACTTC.

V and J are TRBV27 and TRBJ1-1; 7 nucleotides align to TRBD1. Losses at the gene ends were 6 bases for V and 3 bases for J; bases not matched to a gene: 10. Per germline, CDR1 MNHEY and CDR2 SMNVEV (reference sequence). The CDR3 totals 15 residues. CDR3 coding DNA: TGTGCCAGCAGCTCCCACAGGGGTGGGGACACTGAAGCTTTCTTT. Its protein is CASSSHRGGDTEAFF.